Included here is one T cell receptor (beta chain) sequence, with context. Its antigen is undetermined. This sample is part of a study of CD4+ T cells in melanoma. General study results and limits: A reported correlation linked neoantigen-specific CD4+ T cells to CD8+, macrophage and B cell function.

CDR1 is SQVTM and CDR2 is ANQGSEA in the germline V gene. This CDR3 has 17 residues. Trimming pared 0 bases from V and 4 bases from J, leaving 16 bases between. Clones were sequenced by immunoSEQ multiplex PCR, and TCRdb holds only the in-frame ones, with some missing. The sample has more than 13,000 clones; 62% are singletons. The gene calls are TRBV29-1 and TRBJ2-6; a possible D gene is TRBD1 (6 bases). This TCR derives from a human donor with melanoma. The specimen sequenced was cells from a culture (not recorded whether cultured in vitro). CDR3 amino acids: CSVEEKTGLAGANVLTF. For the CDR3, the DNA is TGCAGCGTTGAAGAGAAAACAGGGCTTGCCGGGGCCAACGTCCTGACTTTC.